The sequence of this TCR beta chain was determined in a study of shared clonotypes between healthy human individuals. Across the study: Each donor's CD8 memory used one plate, CD8 naive two, each CD4 subset three.

Sequenced by immunoSEQ multiplex PCR; TCRdb stores in-frame clones only, minus some. This sample has hundreds of thousands of clones, with 95% to 97% found just once. It was CD45RO-negative cells, positively selected for CCR7, that made up naive CD8 cells, with terminally differentiated effector memory CD45RA+ cells excluded. The donor population consisted of healthy HIV-negative adults with no recent acute infections or vaccinations. Germline-derived CDR1 and CDR2 are SGHRS and YFSETQ. There are 15 residues in the CDR3. V dropped 4 bases and J dropped 1 base, with 12 bases sitting between them. Whole-study results and caveats: Naive CD4 clonotypes overlapped across a few donors at about 5%.

A word on this clone: Its target is unknown.

The genes are TRBV5-1 and TRBJ1-5; tentatively, D is TRBD1 (6 bases). This receptor was taken from a man aged 25-45 years in good health. Sample: naive CD8+ T cells sorted from blood. CDR3 loop: CASSLQGESNQPQHF. CDR3 DNA: TGCGCCAGCAGCCTACAGGGAGAGAGCAATCAGCCCCAGCATTTT.